The subject of this entry is one T cell receptor (beta chain). The target antigen is unknown. The sample belongs to a study of shared clonotypes between healthy human individuals. In the study overall: The donor group consisted of a couple of women and a few men, aged 18 to 49. Study-level points and caveats: Few donors limited the genetic and exposure-history diversity represented.

Every contributor of samples was a Caucasian grown-up residing in Nashville, Tennessee. This CDR3 has 14 residues. J lost 4 bases, V lost 1 base, and 0 bases had no gene match. Germline CDR1 is SSHAT and CDR2 is FNYEAQ (reference sequence). Sequencing was performed with immunoSEQ multiplex PCR; in TCRdb, only in-frame clones are kept and a portion is missing. The sample shows about 530,000 clones, roughly 79% of them seen only once. The receptor comes from a woman in her thirties or forties in good health. Some clones in this sample may be carry-over from other donors' samples. J is TRBJ2-3 and V is TRBV7-7, with 9 positions matching TRBD1. The sample comprised PBMCs. CDR3 sequence (DNA): TGTGCCAGCAGCTTAGGACAGGGGGCAGATACGCAGTATTTT. This encodes CASSLGQGADTQYF.